The TCR beta chain under discussion was sequenced for a study of cytomegalovirus exposure and HLA in healthy donors. Whole-study context: Most genotyped donors, roughly 80% of about 430, had Caucasian-associated genetic ancestry.

The germline V gene encodes CDR1 PRHDT and CDR2 FYEKMQ (reference sequence). CDR3 size: 12 residues. V was trimmed by 10 bases and J by 4 bases, leaving 13 bases between them. The PCR had 60 Vbeta and 13 Jbeta primers. TCRdb keeps only in-frame clones here, not all; method: immunoSEQ multiplex PCR. The sample comprises fewer than 110,000 clones, 65% to 85% of which are singletons, and 2% to 2.5% rests with the top ten. This sequence joins TRBV13 and TRBJ1-1; D is unresolved. Sequences were obtained from PBMCs. This TCR was sampled from a man aged 25-45 years in good health and CMV-seronegative. The chain's CDR3 is CATSLSSTEAFF. The CDR3, as DNA: TGTGCCACCTCATTGAGCTCCACTGAAGCTTTCTTT.